The 29 T cell receptor beta chains given below trace back to one sample, sequenced in a study of blood T cell repertoires in COVID-19. Profiling relied on immunoSEQ multiplex PCR, and the TCRdb table lists in-frame clones only, not all of them. The table shows roughly 63,000 clones, with 65% to 80% occurring only once. Sequenced: peripheral blood. These receptors all stem from a human donor in a cohort sampled during active COVID-19.

This chain connects TRBV6-5 to TRBJ2-1; maybe TRBD2 (6 bases). V was pared by 6 bases and J by 6 bases, with 12 bases between. Per the germline V gene, CDR1 is MNHEY and CDR2 is SVGAGI. This CDR3 is built from 13 residues. CDR3 residues: CASSSGLRNEQFF. The CDR3 DNA reads TGTGCCAGCAGCTCGGGACTCCGCAATGAGCAGTTCTTC.

CDR3 region: CASSLQGAGSTEAFF. CDR3 nucleotides: TGTGCCAGCAGTTTACAGGGGGCGGGGAGCACTGAAGCTTTCTTT. This chain connects TRBV6-5 to TRBJ1-1; 9 bases align to TRBD1. The trim removed 4 bases at V and 4 bases at J, leaving 7 bases unmatched. Germline V gives CDR1 MNHEY, CDR2 SVGAGI. This CDR3 contains 15 residues.

The chain joins TRBV4-3 to TRBJ2-3; TRBD2 might be the D (6 bases). The CDR3 contains 16 residues. V was shortened by 0 bases and J by 2 bases, with 12 bases between the two germline ends. Germline CDR1 LGHNA, CDR2 YSLEER. CDR3 sequence reads: CASSQESVAVTDTQYF. CDR3 coding DNA: TGCGCCAGCAGCCAAGAATCGGTAGCGGTCACAGATACGCAGTATTTT.

The chain combines TRBV30 with TRBJ2-1; weak D call: TRBD2 (6 bases). The germline gives CDR1 GTSNPN, CDR2 SVGIG (reference sequence). Trimming stripped 2 bases from V and 7 bases from J, with 15 bases between. The CDR3 has 14 amino acids. CDR3 DNA sequence: TGTGCCTGGAGTATCAAGGGGAGGAGGAATGAGCAGTTCTTC. Its protein product is CAWSIKGRRNEQFF. Using reference TRBV30 and TRBJ2-1 for the parts outside the CDR3, the full variable domain is SQTIHQWPATLVQPVGSPLSLECTVEGTSNPNLYWYRQAAGRGLQLLFYSVGIGQISSEVPQNLSASRPQDRQFILSSKKLLLSDSGFYLCAWSIKGRRNEQFFGPGTRLTVL.

The chain links TRBV7-3 to TRBJ2-2; 8 nucleotides align to TRBD1. V was clipped by 6 bases and J by 5 bases; unmatched bases: 8. CDR1 SGHTA and CDR2 FQGTGA come from the germline V gene. This CDR3 contains 15 residues. CDR3 sequence reads: CASRGTGGRTGELFF. In DNA form, the CDR3 reads TGTGCCAGCAGGGGGACAGGAGGGCGGACCGGGGAGCTGTTTTTT.

The chain joins TRBV27 to TRBJ2-5; D not certain. CDR3 length: 14 amino acids. V lost 6 bases and J lost 5, with 16 bases in between. Germline V gene sequence: CDR1 MNHEY, CDR2 SMNVEV (reference sequence). The CDR3 protein is CASSFLNARETQYF. The CDR3 DNA is TGTGCCAGCAGCTTTCTTAATGCGAGGGAGACCCAGTACTTC.

This chain joins TRBV6-1 and TRBJ2-6; D is unclear. Germline assignment: CDR1 MNHNS and CDR2 SASEGT. The CDR3 has 15 residues. The V end was cut by 2 bases, the J end by 0 bases, with 5 bases between. CDR3 in DNA: TGTGCCAGCAGTGAATATAGCTCTGGGGCCAACGTCCTGACTTTC. Its protein product is CASSEYSSGANVLTF.

The gene calls are TRBV2 and TRBJ1-2; D not certain. Trimming took off 7 bases at V and 9 bases at J, with 15 bases between the two ends. The CDR3 totals 12 residues. Germline assignment: CDR1 SNHLY and CDR2 FYNNEI. CDR3 amino acids: CASTLAGRRYTF. Here the CDR3 DNA reads TGTGCCAGCACTTTGGCGGGTAGGCGCTACACCTTC.

In this sample, this clone turned up once. This rearrangement joins TRBV7-3 to TRBJ2-2; no clear D gene. Germline V lookup: CDR1 SGHTA, CDR2 FQGTGA. The CDR3 length is 13 residues. V was shortened by 1 base and J by 5 bases, with 5 bases between the two germline ends. Here the CDR3 DNA reads TGTGCCAGCAGCTTAAGGCCAACCGGGGAGCTGTTTTTT. It encodes CASSLRPTGELFF.

The chain couples TRBV4-3 to TRBJ1-5; no definite D call. The CDR3 covers 15 residues. Trimming pared 4 bases from V and 1 base from J, leaving 11 bases between. The germline V gene has CDR1 LGHNA and CDR2 YSLEER. The CDR3 protein is CASSPVEGSNQPQHF. Written as DNA, the CDR3 is TGCGCCAGCAGCCCCGTCGAGGGAAGCAATCAGCCCCAGCATTTT.

This clone occurred many times. This CDR3 reads CASSPALVSYEQYF. In DNA form, the CDR3 reads TGTGCCAGCAGCCCCGCTTTAGTATCCTACGAGCAGTACTTC. This sequence joins TRBV4-2 and TRBJ2-7; the D is unclear. This CDR3 is built from 14 residues. Trimming shortened V by 4 bases and J by 1 base, and 11 bases separated the two germline ends. Germline assignment: CDR1 LGHNA and CDR2 YNFKEQ.

This clone was seen more than once but under ten times. The chain employs TRBV3-1 (or the pseudogene TRBV3-2) and TRBJ1-2; D unclear. The V and J ends lost 1 base and 4 bases respectively, with 7 bases between them. Germline V gene data show CDR1 as LGHDT and CDR2 as YNNKEL (reference sequence). This CDR3 region has 13 residues. As DNA, the CDR3 is TGTGCCAGCAGCCAAGGGCGGGGCTATGGCTACACCTTC. Protein sequence: CASSQGRGYGYTF.

A word on this clone: The junction differs from germline at one of its ends, possibly a read error. The CDR3 DNA sequence: TGTGCCATCAGCTCTGGGGCTGGGTTCGAGCAGTACTTC. Translation gives CAISSGAGFEQYF. The rearrangement links TRBV7-2 to TRBJ2-7, with D possibly being TRBD1 (5 bases). Looked up from germline, CDR1 is SGHTA and CDR2 is FQGNSA. The CDR3 covers 13 residues.

This clone was found a few times. The chain uses TRBV7-3 and TRBJ2-2, with D possibly TRBD2 on 5 matching bases. This CDR3 comprises 15 residues. Germline values: CDR1 SGHTA, CDR2 FQGTGA. V lost 5 bases and J lost 0, with 10 bases in between. CDR3 nucleotides: TGTGCCAGCAGCCCCTGGACTGCGAACACCGGGGAGCTGTTTTTT. It encodes CASSPWTANTGELFF.

The J gene is TRBJ1-1, the V gene TRBV9, with 8 bases fitting TRBD1. Losses at the gene ends were 4 bases for V and 4 bases for J; bases not matched to a gene: 12. CDR1 and CDR2 (germline): SGDLS, YYNGEE. CDR3 length: 16 amino acids. The CDR3 is CASSFLGQGGGTEAFF. The CDR3 nucleotides read TGTGCCAGCAGCTTCCTCGGACAGGGCGGGGGCACTGAAGCTTTCTTT. Combining the CDR3 with reference TRBV9 and TRBJ1-1 gives the whole variable domain DSGVTQTPKHLITATGQRVTLRCSPRSGDLSVYWYQQSLDQGLQFLIQYYNGEERAKGNILERFSAQQFPDLHSELNLSSLELGDSALYFCASSFLGQGGGTEAFFGQGTRLTVV.

The chain is built from TRBV30 and TRBJ2-2; 9 nucleotides agree with TRBD1. The length of the CDR3 is 15 residues. Germline trimming cut 7 bases from V and 5 bases from J; bases unmatched to any gene: 11. The germline CDR1 and CDR2 sequences are GTSNPN and SVGIG (reference sequence). CDR3 DNA: TGTGCCTCCCCGGGCCGGGACAGGGTTACCGGGGAGCTGTTTTTT. Translating gives CASPGRDRVTGELFF.

The chain couples TRBV24-1 to TRBJ2-5, with a possible D match to TRBD2 (6 bases). Trimming removed 9 bases from V and 6 bases from J, with 16 bases in between. The CDR3 contains 13 residues. Germline loops: CDR1 KGHDR, CDR2 SFDVKD. The CDR3 coding sequence is TGTGCCACCGCGCCCCGGGGGAGGCAGACCCAGTACTTC. As protein: CATAPRGRQTQYF.

The chain has TRBV4-1 and TRBJ2-1; TRBD2 is a possible D gene (6 bases). The CDR3 consists of 13 residues. Germline V gene sequence: CDR1 MGHRA, CDR2 YSYEKL. With 1 base removed from V and 6 bases from J, the gap between germline ends came to 7 bases. The CDR3 DNA reads TGCGCCAGCAGCCAAGGGAGGGGCAATGAGCAGTTCTTC. The encoded protein is CASSQGRGNEQFF.

This clone was seen a few times. Other DNA sequences in the same sample also yield this CDR3. V usage is TRBV7-2 and J usage is TRBJ2-5; TRBD2 aligns across 13 bases. Germline values: CDR1 SGHTA, CDR2 FQGNSA. There are 17 residues in the CDR3. Losses at the gene ends were 4 bases for V and 2 bases for J; bases not matched to a gene: 7. The CDR3 DNA reads as TGTGCCAGCAGCTCGGGACTAGCGGGATTCCGACAAGAGACCCAGTACTTC. The encoded protein is CASSSGLAGFRQETQYF.

J is TRBJ2-7 and V is TRBV28; a weak D match, TRBD1 (6 bases). V lost 4 bases and J 10 bases, leaving 20 bases between the germline ends. The CDR3 totals 14 residues. Germline V gives CDR1 MDHEN, CDR2 SYDVKM. The CDR3 spells CASSSRQVPFDQYF. The CDR3 nucleotides read TGTGCCAGCAGTTCCAGACAGGTCCCGTTCGATCAGTACTTC. The full variable domain, in which reference TRBV28 and TRBJ2-7 provide the parts outside the CDR3, is DVKVTQSSRYLVKRTGEKVFLECVQDMDHENMFWYRQDPGLGLRLIYFSYDVKMKEKGDIPEGYSVSREKKERFSLILESASTNQTSMYLCASSSRQVPFDQYFGPGTRLTVT.

The gene calls are TRBV15 and TRBJ2-3; 7 bases agree with TRBD1. The junction had 4 bases not matched to a gene; V was cut back by 0 bases and J by 1 base. The V gene's germline CDR1 is LNHNV and CDR2 YYDKDF (reference sequence). The CDR3 spans 16 residues. Written as DNA, the CDR3 is TGTGCCACCAGCAGAGACAAGGGGGCGGGCACAGATACGCAGTATTTT. Its protein product is CATSRDKGAGTDTQYF.

The chain carries TRBV6-5 and TRBJ1-2; D possibly corresponds to TRBD1 (5 bases). The CDR3 consists of 14 residues. V was trimmed by 7 bases and J by 6 bases, leaving 18 bases between them. The germline gives CDR1 MNHEY, CDR2 SVGAGI. The CDR3 reads CASTGDSTVHGYTF. CDR3 nucleotide sequence: TGTGCCAGCACCGGAGACAGTACCGTCCATGGCTACACCTTC.

The table lists this clone with a count of one. This rearrangement joins TRBV2 to TRBJ1-1, with a weak D call TRBD1 (5 bases). The CDR3 sequence is 13 residues long. The germline V and J ends were trimmed by 6 bases and 1 base, with 9 bases remaining between them. Per germline, CDR1 SNHLY and CDR2 FYNNEI. DNA of the CDR3: TGTGCCAGCAGGGCCGGACAGAACACTGAAGCTTTCTTT. This sequence encodes CASRAGQNTEAFF. The complete variable domain, with remaining parts taken from reference TRBV2 and TRBJ1-1, reads EPEVTQTPSHQVTQMGQEVILRCVPISNHLYFYWYRQILGQKVEFLVSFYNNEISEKSEIFDDQFSVERPDGSNFTLKIRSTKLEDSAMYFCASRAGQNTEAFFGQGTRLTVV.

This clone was seen only once. CDR3 sequence (DNA): TGTGCCAGCAGTGCGGGGAACACTGAAGCTTTCTTT. Amino acid sequence: CASSAGNTEAFF. V gene TRBV6-2 or TRBV6-3 combines with J gene TRBJ1-1; D ambiguous. There are 12 residues in the CDR3. Germline V gene lookup returns CDR1 MNHEY and CDR2 SVGEGT. Trimming pared 5 bases from V and 1 base from J, leaving 5 bases between.

V gene TRBV3-1 (or the pseudogene TRBV3-2) combines with J gene TRBJ2-7, with D tentatively TRBD2 (5 bases). Germline V gives CDR1 LGHDT, CDR2 YNNKEL (reference sequence). V lost 1 base and J 3 bases, leaving 13 bases between the germline ends. This CDR3 is built from 15 residues. CDR3 DNA: TGTGCCAGCAGCCAAGGGCTCACAAGCGGCTACGAGCAGTACTTC. This codes for CASSQGLTSGYEQYF.

The chain uses TRBV7-2 and TRBJ2-7; TRBD1 is a possible D gene (6 bases). CDR1 is SGHTA and CDR2 is FQGNSA in the germline V gene. The CDR3 has 14 amino acids. The V and J ends lost 3 bases and 0 bases respectively, with 9 bases between them. CDR3 sequence: CASSFGTNSYEQYF. CDR3 nucleotide sequence: TGTGCCAGCAGCTTTGGGACAAACTCCTACGAGCAGTACTTC.

The chain links TRBV24-1 to TRBJ1-2; D not resolved. This CDR3 is 13 amino acids long. CDR1 is KGHDR and CDR2 is SFDVKD in the germline V gene. V was trimmed by 3 bases and J by 7 bases, leaving 11 bases between them. CDR3 bases: TGTGCCACCAGTGATAGGAGGGTCGGTGGCTACACCTTC. Protein: CATSDRRVGGYTF.

The chain uses TRBV11-3 and TRBJ2-7, with D possibly being TRBD1 (5 bases). The germline V gene has CDR1 SGHNT and CDR2 YENEEA. Trimming cost V 0 bases and J 4 bases, with 7 bases left between them. The CDR3 covers 13 residues. CDR3: CASSLDDRYEQYF. The CDR3 DNA sequence: TGTGCCAGCAGCTTAGATGACAGATACGAGCAGTACTTC.

The CDR3 DNA follows: TGCGCCAGCGGCCGGGGACTGCCAAATTCACCCCTCCACTTT. Protein: CASGRGLPNSPLHF. The rearrangement uses TRBV4-1 and TRBJ1-6; TRBD1 is a possible D gene (5 bases). This CDR3 is built from 14 residues. In germline, CDR1 is MGHRA, CDR2 YSYEKL. The V gene lost 8 bases and the J gene lost 7 bases, with 15 bases spanning the gap.